The T cell receptor beta chain under discussion was sequenced for a study of T cells in tuberculosis. Study-wide findings and caveats: The TCR-beta difference was not significant; alpha differences partly reflected length.

Adolescents were screened for latent TB by skin test and IGRA. Of note for this clone: Its antigen remains unknown.

Measured with immunoSEQ multiplex PCR; TCRdb has only the in-frame clones, and not every one. The table has about 36,000 clones, roughly 92% seen once. V lost 6 bases to trimming and J lost 2 bases, with 16 bases between them. This CDR3 has 15 amino acids. Germline loops: CDR1 MNHNY, CDR2 SVGAGI (reference sequence). The sample taken for sequencing was PBMCs. This clonotype was obtained from a donor aged 5 to 30 with latent tuberculosis or without tuberculosis infection. The V and J genes are TRBV6-6 and TRBJ1-2; D is possibly TRBD1 (5 bases). CDR3 residues: CASRGLEGMNYGYTF. CDR3 sequence (DNA): TGTGCCAGCAGGGGGCTGGAGGGAATGAACTATGGCTACACCTTC.